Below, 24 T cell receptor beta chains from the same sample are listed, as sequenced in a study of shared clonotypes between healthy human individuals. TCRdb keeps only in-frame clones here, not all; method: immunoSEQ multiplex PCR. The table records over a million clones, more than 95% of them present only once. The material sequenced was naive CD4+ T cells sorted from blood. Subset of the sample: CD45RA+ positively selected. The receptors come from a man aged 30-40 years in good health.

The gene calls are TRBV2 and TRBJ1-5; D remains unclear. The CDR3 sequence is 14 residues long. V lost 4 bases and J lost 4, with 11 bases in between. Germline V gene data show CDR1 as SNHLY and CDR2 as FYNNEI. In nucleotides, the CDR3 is TGTGCCAGCAGTGGGTCTTTTCGGAATCAGCCCCAGCATTTT. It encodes CASSGSFRNQPQHF.

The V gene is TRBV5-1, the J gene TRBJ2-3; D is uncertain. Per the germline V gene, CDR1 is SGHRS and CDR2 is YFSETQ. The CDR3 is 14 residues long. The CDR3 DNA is TGCGCGACCAAAGAAAGGAATAGCACAGATACGCAGTATTTT. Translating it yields CATKERNSTDTQYF.

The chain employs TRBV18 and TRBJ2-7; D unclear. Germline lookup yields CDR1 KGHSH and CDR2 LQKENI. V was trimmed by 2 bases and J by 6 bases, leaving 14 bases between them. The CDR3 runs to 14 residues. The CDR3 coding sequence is TGTGCCAGCTCACCAACTGCCTTAACGACCGAGCAGTACTTC. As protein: CASSPTALTTEQYF. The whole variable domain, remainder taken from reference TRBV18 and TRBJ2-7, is NAGVMQNPRHLVRRRGQEARLRCSPMKGHSHVYWYRQLPEEGLKFMVYLQKENIIDESGMPKERFSAEFPKEGPSILRIQQVVRGDSAAYFCASSPTALTTEQYFGPGTRLTVT.

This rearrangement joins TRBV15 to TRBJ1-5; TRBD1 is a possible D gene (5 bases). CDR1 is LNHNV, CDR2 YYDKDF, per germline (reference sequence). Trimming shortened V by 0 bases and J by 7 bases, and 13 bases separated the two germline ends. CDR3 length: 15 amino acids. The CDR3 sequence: CATSRDRQGGQPQHF. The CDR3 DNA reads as TGTGCCACCAGCAGAGATCGGCAGGGTGGGCAGCCCCAGCATTTT.

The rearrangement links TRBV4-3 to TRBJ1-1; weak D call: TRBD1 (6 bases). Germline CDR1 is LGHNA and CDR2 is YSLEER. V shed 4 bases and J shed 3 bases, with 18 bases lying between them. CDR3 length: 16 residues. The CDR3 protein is CASSLSGGALDTEAFF. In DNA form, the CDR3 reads TGCGCCAGCAGCCTCTCGGGGGGCGCGTTGGACACTGAAGCTTTCTTT.

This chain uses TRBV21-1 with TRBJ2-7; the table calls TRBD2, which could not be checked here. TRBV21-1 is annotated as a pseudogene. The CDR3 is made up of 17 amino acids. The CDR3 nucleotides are TGTGCCAGCAGCAAAGGTGTGGGGCGGGAGGGCATCTACGAGCAGTACTTC. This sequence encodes CASSKGVGREGIYEQYF.

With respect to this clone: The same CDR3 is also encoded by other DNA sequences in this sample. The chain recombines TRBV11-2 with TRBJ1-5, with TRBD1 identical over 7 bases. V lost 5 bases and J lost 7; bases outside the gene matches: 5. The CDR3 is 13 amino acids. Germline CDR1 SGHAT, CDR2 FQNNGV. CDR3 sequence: CASSLDRDQPQHF. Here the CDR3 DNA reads TGTGCCAGCAGCCTTGACAGGGACCAGCCCCAGCATTTT.

The CDR3 region is CASSLGVSRSGQLFF. The CDR3 DNA is TGTGCCAGCAGCTTAGGGGTCTCCCGTAGTGGGCAACTGTTTTTT. The chain carries TRBV11-2 and TRBJ1-4; D not certain. The CDR3 sequence is 15 residues long. Germline V gene data show CDR1 as SGHAT and CDR2 as FQNNGV. With 1 base removed from V and 12 bases from J, the gap between germline ends came to 18 bases.

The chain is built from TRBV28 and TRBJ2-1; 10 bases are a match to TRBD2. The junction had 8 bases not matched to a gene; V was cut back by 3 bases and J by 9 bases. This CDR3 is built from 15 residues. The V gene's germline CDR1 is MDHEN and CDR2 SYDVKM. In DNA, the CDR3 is TGTGCCAGCAGTTTGCGGCCTAGCGGGAGCGGTGAGCAGTTCTTC. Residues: CASSLRPSGSGEQFF.

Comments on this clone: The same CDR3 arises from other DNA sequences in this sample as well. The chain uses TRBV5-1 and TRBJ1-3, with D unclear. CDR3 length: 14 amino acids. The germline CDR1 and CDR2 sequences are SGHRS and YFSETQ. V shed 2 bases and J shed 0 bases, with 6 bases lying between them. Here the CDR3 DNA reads TGCGCCAGCAGCTTAACCTTCTCTGGAAACACCATATATTTT. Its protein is CASSLTFSGNTIYF.

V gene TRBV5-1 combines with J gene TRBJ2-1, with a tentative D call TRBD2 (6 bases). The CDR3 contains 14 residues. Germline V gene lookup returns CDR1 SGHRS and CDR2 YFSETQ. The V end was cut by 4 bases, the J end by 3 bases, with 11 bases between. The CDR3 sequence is CASSRSGYYNEQFF. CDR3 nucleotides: TGCGCCAGCAGCAGGAGCGGGTACTACAATGAGCAGTTCTTC.

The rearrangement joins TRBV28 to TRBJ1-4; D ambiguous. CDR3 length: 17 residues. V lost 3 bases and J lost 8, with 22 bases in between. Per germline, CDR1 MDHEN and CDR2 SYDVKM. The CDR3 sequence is CASSFGVWAEYVEKLFF. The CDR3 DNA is TGTGCCAGCAGTTTTGGTGTTTGGGCCGAGTACGTAGAAAAACTGTTTTTT.

CDR3 region: CASSSVDRGTYNEQFF. CDR3 nucleotides: TGTGCCAGCAGCTCGGTGGACAGGGGCACCTACAATGAGCAGTTCTTC. The rearrangement joins TRBV5-6 to TRBJ2-1; the match to TRBD1 covers 9 bases. The CDR3 runs to 16 residues. Germline trimming cut 3 bases from V and 2 bases from J; bases unmatched to any gene: 6. Germline values: CDR1 SGHDT, CDR2 YYEEEE. Full variable domain (missing parts from reference TRBV5-6 and TRBJ2-1): DAGVTQSPTHLIKTRGQQVTLRCSPKSGHDTVSWYQQALGQGPQFIFQYYEEEERQRGNFPDRFSGHQFPNYSSELNVNALLLGDSALYLCASSSVDRGTYNEQFFGPGTRLTVL.

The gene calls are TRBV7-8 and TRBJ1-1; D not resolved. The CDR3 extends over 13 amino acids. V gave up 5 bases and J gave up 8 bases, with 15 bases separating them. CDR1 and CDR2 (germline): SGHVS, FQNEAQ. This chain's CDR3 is CASSRAVRSEAFF. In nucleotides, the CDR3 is TGTGCCAGCAGCCGGGCGGTGAGGTCGGAAGCTTTCTTT.

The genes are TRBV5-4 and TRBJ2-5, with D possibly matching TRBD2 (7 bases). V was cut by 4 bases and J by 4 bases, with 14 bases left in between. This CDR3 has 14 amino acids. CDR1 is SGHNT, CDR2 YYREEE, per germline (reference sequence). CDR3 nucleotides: TGTGCCAGCAGCCCTACGGGGGGCCGAGAGACCCAGTACTTC. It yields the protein CASSPTGGRETQYF.

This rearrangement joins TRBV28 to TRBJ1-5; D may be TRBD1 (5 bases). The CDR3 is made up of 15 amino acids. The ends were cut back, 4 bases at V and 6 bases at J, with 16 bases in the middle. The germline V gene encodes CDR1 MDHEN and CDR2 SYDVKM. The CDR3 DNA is TGTGCCAGCAGTTCCCCAGCAGGGAAGGGTCAGCCCCAGCATTTT. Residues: CASSSPAGKGQPQHF.

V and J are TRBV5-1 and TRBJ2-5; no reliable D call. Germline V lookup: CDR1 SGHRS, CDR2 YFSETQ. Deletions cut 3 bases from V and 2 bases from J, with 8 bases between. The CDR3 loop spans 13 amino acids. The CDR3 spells CASSSMYQETQYF. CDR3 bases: TGCGCCAGCAGCTCCATGTATCAAGAGACCCAGTACTTC. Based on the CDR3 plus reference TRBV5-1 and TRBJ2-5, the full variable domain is KAGVTQTPRYLIKTRGQQVTLSCSPISGHRSVSWYQQTPGQGLQFLFEYFSETQRNKGNFPGRFSGRQFSNSRSEMNVSTLELGDSALYLCASSSMYQETQYFGPGTRLLVL.

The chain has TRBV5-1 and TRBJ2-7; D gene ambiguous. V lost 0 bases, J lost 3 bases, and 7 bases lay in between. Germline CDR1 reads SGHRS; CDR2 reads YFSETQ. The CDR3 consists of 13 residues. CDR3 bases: TGCGCCAGCAGCTTGGAATTAGGCTACGAGCAGTACTTC. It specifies CASSLELGYEQYF.

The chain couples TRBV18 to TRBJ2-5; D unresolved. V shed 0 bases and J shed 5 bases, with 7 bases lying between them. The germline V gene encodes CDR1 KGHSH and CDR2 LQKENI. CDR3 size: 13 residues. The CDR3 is CASSPPTTETQYF. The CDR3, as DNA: TGTGCCAGCTCACCACCGACAACGGAGACCCAGTACTTC.

This CDR3 reads CATDKAGTGGYNEQFF. The DNA for the CDR3 is TGTGCCACCGATAAGGCCGGGACAGGGGGATACAATGAGCAGTTCTTC. V is TRBV15 and J is TRBJ2-1; 11 nucleotides agree with TRBD1. CDR1 is LNHNV and CDR2 is YYDKDF in the germline V gene (reference sequence). The trim removed 8 bases at V and 4 bases at J, leaving 10 bases unmatched. The CDR3 is made up of 16 amino acids.

The CDR3 loop is CASSEAWTYYEQYF. The CDR3 DNA reads TGTGCCAGCAGTGAAGCCTGGACTTACTACGAGCAGTACTTC. V and J are TRBV6-1 and TRBJ2-7, with D maybe TRBD2 (5 bases). CDR1 is MNHNS, CDR2 SASEGT, per germline. The CDR3 length is 14 residues. V dropped 0 bases and J dropped 3 bases, with 9 bases sitting between them.

CDR3 in amino acids: CASSTHKYRGLTPTPQETQYF. As DNA, the CDR3 is TGTGCCAGTAGTACCCATAAATACCGGGGCCTCACCCCGACTCCACAAGAGACCCAGTACTTC. The chain employs TRBV19 and TRBJ2-5; tentatively, D is TRBD1 or TRBD2 (5 bases each). The length of the CDR3 is 21 residues. Trimming removed 4 bases from V and 2 bases from J, with 32 bases in between. Germline lookup yields CDR1 LNHDA and CDR2 SQIVND (reference sequence).

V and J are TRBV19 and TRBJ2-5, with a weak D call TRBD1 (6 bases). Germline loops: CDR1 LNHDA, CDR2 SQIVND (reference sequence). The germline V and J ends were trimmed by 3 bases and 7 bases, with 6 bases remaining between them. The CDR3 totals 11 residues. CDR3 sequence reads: CASSMDRTQYF. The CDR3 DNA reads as TGTGCCAGTAGTATGGACAGGACCCAGTACTTC.

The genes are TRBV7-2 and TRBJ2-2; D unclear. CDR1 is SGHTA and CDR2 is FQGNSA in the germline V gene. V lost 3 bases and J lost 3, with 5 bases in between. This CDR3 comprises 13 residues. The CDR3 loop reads CASSFRDTGELFF. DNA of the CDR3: TGTGCCAGCAGCTTTAGAGACACCGGGGAGCTGTTTTTT.